Following are 26 T cell receptor beta chains from one sample sequenced in a study of PD-1 blockade in classical Hodgkin lymphoma. Sequencing used immunoSEQ multiplex PCR; TCRdb keeps in-frame clones, though not all of them. The repertoire holds 23,000 or so clones, with approximately 90% as singletons. Time point of the sample: newly diagnosed, previously untreated cHL patient sample. Through magnetic negative selection, CD8+ T cells were separated from PBMCs that had been thawed. Sequencing input: CD8+ T cells from blood. The receptors originated from a human donor with classical Hodgkin lymphoma.

The rearrangement uses TRBV4-1 and TRBJ2-7; 9 nucleotides line up with TRBD1. Germline CDR1 MGHRA, CDR2 YSYEKL. V was pared by 0 bases and J by 2 bases, with 2 bases of the junction left unmatched. The CDR3 is 15 residues long. As DNA, the CDR3 is TGCGCCAGCAGCCAAGACGGGACAGGGACCTACGAGCAGTACTTC. Translated, it gives CASSQDGTGTYEQYF.

This clone was counted a single time. This chain joins TRBV11-1 and TRBJ2-5; 8 bases agree with TRBD1. Germline V gene sequence: CDR1 SGHAT, CDR2 FQDESV (reference sequence). Unmatched junction bases numbered 10, after V lost 1 base and J lost 9 bases. This CDR3 comprises 15 residues. The chain's CDR3 is CASSLEVQGAGAQYF. CDR3 nucleotides: TGTGCCAGCAGCTTAGAGGTCCAGGGGGCTGGGGCCCAGTACTTC. Full variable domain (missing parts from reference TRBV11-1 and TRBJ2-5): EAEVAQSPRYKITEKSQAVAFWCDPISGHATLYWYRQILGQGPELLVQFQDESVVDDSQLPKDRFSAERLKGVDSTLKIQPAELGDSAMYLCASSLEVQGAGAQYFGPGTRLLVL.

The rearrangement uses TRBV19 and TRBJ1-1; D possibly corresponds to TRBD1 (5 bases). This CDR3 is 15 amino acids long. V lost 2 bases and J lost 4, with 14 bases in between. Germline lookup yields CDR1 LNHDA and CDR2 SQIVND (reference sequence). CDR3 sequence (DNA): TGTGCCAGTAGTATATCCGGGGGGGGAAGCACTGAAGCTTTCTTT. Translating it yields CASSISGGGSTEAFF.

The V call is TRBV11-2, the J call TRBJ1-1; 7 bases are a match to TRBD1. The CDR3 consists of 13 residues. The germline CDR1 and CDR2 sequences are SGHAT and FQNNGV. V was pared by 5 bases and J by 7 bases, with 7 bases of the junction left unmatched. CDR3 DNA sequence: TGTGCCAGCAGCCCTGGGACAGCGAATGAAGCTTTCTTT. It encodes CASSPGTANEAFF.

The chain joins TRBV5-1 to TRBJ1-1; D gene ambiguous. Trimming pared 4 bases from V and 7 bases from J, leaving 14 bases between. CDR1 is SGHRS and CDR2 is YFSETQ in the germline V gene. The CDR3 runs 13 residues. CDR3 amino acids: CASSPPRSFEAFF. The CDR3 DNA reads TGCGCCAGCAGCCCTCCACGGTCGTTTGAAGCTTTCTTT.

The chain has TRBV25-1 and TRBJ1-1; the D gene is possibly TRBD1 (6 bases). Germline assignment: CDR1 MGHDK and CDR2 SYGVNS. Trimming took off 3 bases at V and 5 bases at J, with 16 bases between the two ends. This CDR3 contains 15 residues. The chain's CDR3 is CASSETGHWRTEAFF. Here the CDR3 DNA reads TGTGCCAGCAGTGAGACGGGACATTGGAGAACTGAAGCTTTCTTT. Filled out from reference TRBV25-1 and TRBJ1-1, the complete variable domain reads EADIYQTPRYLVIGTGKKITLECSQTMGHDKMYWYQQDPGMELHLIHYSYGVNSTEKGDLSSESTVSRIRTEHFPLTLESARPSHTSQYLCASSETGHWRTEAFFGQGTRLTVV.

The chain is built from TRBV4-3 and TRBJ1-5, with unresolved D. Trimming stripped 1 base from V and 0 bases from J, with 7 bases between. The CDR3 has 15 amino acids. Looked up from germline, CDR1 is LGHNA and CDR2 is YSLEER. The CDR3 bases are TGCGCCAGCAGCCAAGGCAGAAATAGCAATCAGCCCCAGCATTTT. It translates to CASSQGRNSNQPQHF.

The V gene is TRBV7-9, the J gene TRBJ2-7, with D hard to call. With 5 bases removed from V and 3 bases from J, the gap between germline ends came to 8 bases. Germline V gene lookup returns CDR1 SEHNR and CDR2 FQNEAQ (reference sequence). This CDR3 has 12 residues. CDR3 DNA: TGTGCCAGCAGCCCACGGCTCTACGAGCAGTACTTC. Its translation: CASSPRLYEQYF.

The chain employs TRBV10-3 and TRBJ2-5, with D perhaps being TRBD1 or TRBD2 (5 bases each). Trimming took off 8 bases at V and 11 bases at J, with 21 bases between the two ends. Germline V gives CDR1 ENHRY, CDR2 SYGVKD. This CDR3 has 13 residues. The DNA of the CDR3 is TGTGCCATCTCCGGTCTCGGGGCTGAGGAGCAGTACTTC. As protein: CAISGLGAEEQYF.

The chain is built from TRBV28 and TRBJ1-5; 10 bases agree with TRBD1. Germline-derived CDR1 and CDR2 are MDHEN and SYDVKM. The CDR3 is made up of 16 amino acids. V lost 6 bases, J lost 7 bases, and 12 bases stayed unmatched. The CDR3 sequence: CASSSNLDRGSQPQHF. The CDR3 coding sequence is TGTGCCAGCAGCTCTAACCTGGACAGGGGGAGCCAGCCCCAGCATTTT.

CDR3 sequence reads: CASSEWGQGTPYEQYF. CDR3 sequence (DNA): TGTGCCAGCAGTGAATGGGGACAGGGGACCCCCTACGAGCAGTACTTC. The gene calls are TRBV6-1 and TRBJ2-7; 10 nucleotides line up with TRBD1. This CDR3 has 16 residues. Germline V CDR1 and CDR2: MNHNS, SASEGT. J was trimmed by 2 bases and V by 2 bases; bases with no gene match: 6.

The chain couples TRBV27 to TRBJ2-1, with 7 bases fitting TRBD2. The CDR3 is 15 residues long. CDR1 and CDR2 from the germline V gene are MNHEY and SMNVEV (reference sequence). Trimming took 3 bases from V and 4 from J; bases not matched to a gene: 6. CDR3 in DNA: TGTGCCAGCAGTTTTCGGCGGGAGACTTACAATGAGCAGTTCTTC. Translating it yields CASSFRRETYNEQFF.

The chain couples TRBV30 to TRBJ2-7, with D perhaps TRBD1 or TRBD2 (5 bases each). The CDR3 extends over 16 amino acids. V lost 4 bases, J lost 2 bases, and 21 bases lay in between. CDR1 and CDR2 from the germline V gene are GTSNPN and SVGIG (reference sequence). CDR3 amino acids: CAWNHPGAGSPYEQYF. The CDR3 bases are TGTGCCTGGAACCACCCCGGGGCAGGGAGTCCCTACGAGCAGTACTTC.

The chain couples TRBV4-3 to TRBJ2-2; a possible D gene is TRBD2 (7 bases). This CDR3 region has 16 residues. The V end was cut by 4 bases, the J end by 6 bases, with 18 bases between. Germline-derived CDR1 and CDR2 are LGHNA and YSLEER. In nucleotides, the CDR3 is TGCGCCAGCAGCCCCGAACGGCAGGGGAGGGCCGGGGAGCTGTTTTTT. This encodes CASSPERQGRAGELFF.

V and J are TRBV27 and TRBJ2-6; D unresolved. The germline V and J ends were trimmed by 8 bases and 4 bases, with 9 bases remaining between them. Germline CDR1 and CDR2: MNHEY and SMNVEV (reference sequence). The CDR3 spans 13 residues. CDR3 sequence: CASGSKGANVLTF. CDR3 DNA: TGTGCCAGCGGGTCGAAAGGGGCCAACGTCCTGACTTTC.

The chain carries TRBV10-3 and TRBJ1-1; D remains ambiguous. V dropped 5 bases and J dropped 3 bases, with 16 bases sitting between them. The CDR3 sequence is 15 residues long. The germline CDR1 and CDR2 sequences are ENHRY and SYGVKD. CDR3 residues: CAISKAELGYTEAFF. CDR3 in DNA: TGTGCCATCAGTAAGGCCGAACTGGGGTACACTGAAGCTTTCTTT.

This clone was detected only a few times. The chain carries TRBV6-5 and TRBJ1-1; D is uncertain. The CDR3 runs to 13 residues. Germline V gives CDR1 MNHEY, CDR2 SVGAGI. Between the trimmed V and J ends, which lost 6 bases and 2 bases, there was a span of 10 bases. The CDR3 region is CASRVGGNTEAFF. CDR3 in DNA: TGTGCCAGCAGGGTAGGAGGAAACACTGAAGCTTTCTTT.

This clone was seen a handful of times. The CDR3 DNA follows: TGTGCCAGCAGCCTTTCGGGACGGATGATGAACACTGAAGCTTTCTTT. This sequence encodes CASSLSGRMMNTEAFF. The V call is TRBV7-9, the J call TRBJ1-1; D is perhaps TRBD1 (5 bases). The germline V gene has CDR1 SEHNR and CDR2 FQNEAQ (reference sequence). V gave up 5 bases and J gave up 0 bases, with 16 bases separating them. The CDR3 is made up of 16 amino acids.

V is TRBV4-3 and J is TRBJ2-7; a weak D match, TRBD1 (5 bases). Germline V lookup: CDR1 LGHNA, CDR2 YSLEER. The CDR3 totals 16 residues. The ends were cut back, 0 bases at V and 7 bases at J, with 19 bases in the middle. The DNA for the CDR3 is TGCGCCAGCAGCCAAGATTATCCAGGGCCTTCCTGGGAGCAGTACTTC. Its translation is CASSQDYPGPSWEQYF.

The CDR3 nucleotides are TGTGCCAGCAGCTTAGTCCTCTCCTACAATGAGCAGTTCTTC. Protein sequence: CASSLVLSYNEQFF. This chain links TRBV7-9 with TRBJ2-1; D call uncertain. Germline values: CDR1 SEHNR, CDR2 FQNEAQ (reference sequence). The V and J ends lost 1 base and 0 bases respectively, with 4 bases between them. The CDR3 runs to 14 residues.

A single count supports this clone. The chain links TRBV4-1 to TRBJ2-3, with 7 bases lining up with TRBD2. With V trimmed by 1 base and J by 3 bases, 4 bases remained unmatched. The CDR3 extends over 15 amino acids. Per germline, CDR1 MGHRA and CDR2 YSYEKL. CDR3 region: CASSQVSGMTDTQYF. The CDR3 coding sequence is TGCGCCAGCAGCCAAGTGAGCGGGATGACAGATACGCAGTATTTT.

The chain couples TRBV5-1 to TRBJ1-1, with 8 bases lining up with TRBD1. This CDR3 has 15 amino acids. Trimming cost V 0 bases and J 6 bases; bases outside gene matches: 7. CDR1 SGHRS and CDR2 YFSETQ come from the germline V gene. The CDR3 sequence: CASSLGQGTVAEAFF. CDR3 DNA: TGCGCCAGCAGCTTGGGACAGGGGACTGTTGCTGAAGCTTTCTTT.

The chain employs TRBV7-3 and TRBJ2-7; TRBD1 matches at 9 bases. With 5 bases clipped from V and 6 bases from J, the junction kept 8 bases outside the gene matches. CDR1 is SGHTA, CDR2 FQGTGA, per germline. This CDR3 is 14 amino acids long. The CDR3 region is CASSIYRGRGEQYF. The CDR3 DNA is TGTGCCAGCAGCATATACAGGGGGCGAGGCGAGCAGTACTTC.

This chain connects TRBV28 to TRBJ2-2; 7 nucleotides agree with TRBD1. CDR1 and CDR2 from the germline V gene are MDHEN and SYDVKM. Unmatched junction bases numbered 8, after V lost 1 base and J lost 0 bases. There are 18 residues in the CDR3. This CDR3 is CASSLSPGQLTNTGELFF. CDR3 nucleotide sequence: TGTGCCAGCAGTTTATCGCCGGGACAGCTTACGAACACCGGGGAGCTGTTTTTT.

The chain combines TRBV5-5 with TRBJ2-7, with D possibly being TRBD1 (6 bases). V lost 0 bases and J lost 6, with 16 bases in between. The CDR3 extends over 15 amino acids. Germline V CDR1 and CDR2: SGHKS, YYEKEE (reference sequence). The CDR3 here is CASSLDLGAGSEQYF. The CDR3 coding sequence is TGTGCCAGCAGCTTGGATCTGGGGGCCGGCAGCGAGCAGTACTTC.

The CDR3 reads CASSYLPLGDYGYTF. The CDR3 DNA is TGTGCCAGCAGTTACCTACCCCTGGGGGACTATGGCTACACCTTC. The chain joins TRBV6-6 to TRBJ1-2; D might be TRBD1 (5 bases). The V gene's germline CDR1 is MNHNY and CDR2 SVGAGI (reference sequence). This CDR3 has 15 amino acids. Trimming pared 2 bases from V and 3 bases from J, leaving 13 bases between.